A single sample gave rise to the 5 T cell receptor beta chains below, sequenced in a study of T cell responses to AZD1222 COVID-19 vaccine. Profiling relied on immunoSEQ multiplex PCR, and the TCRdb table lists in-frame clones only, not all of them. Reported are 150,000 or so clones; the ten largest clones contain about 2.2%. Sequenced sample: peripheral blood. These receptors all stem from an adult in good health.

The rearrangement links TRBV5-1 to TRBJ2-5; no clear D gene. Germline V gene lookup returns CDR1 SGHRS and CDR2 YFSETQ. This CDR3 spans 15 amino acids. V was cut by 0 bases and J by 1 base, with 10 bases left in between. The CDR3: CASSLDGLSQETQYF. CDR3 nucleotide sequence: TGCGCCAGCAGCTTGGATGGTTTATCCCAAGAGACCCAGTACTTC.

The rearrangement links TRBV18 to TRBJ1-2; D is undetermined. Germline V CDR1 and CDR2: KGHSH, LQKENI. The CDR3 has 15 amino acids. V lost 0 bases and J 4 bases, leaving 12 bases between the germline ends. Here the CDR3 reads CASSPPAFTSYGYTF. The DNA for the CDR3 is TGTGCCAGCTCACCACCAGCGTTTACTAGCTATGGCTACACCTTC.

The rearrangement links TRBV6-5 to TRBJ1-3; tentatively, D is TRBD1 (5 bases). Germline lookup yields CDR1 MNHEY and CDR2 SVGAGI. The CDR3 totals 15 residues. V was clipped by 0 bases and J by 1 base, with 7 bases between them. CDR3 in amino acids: CASSYSPGSGNTIYF. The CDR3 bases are TGTGCCAGCAGTTACTCCCCAGGGTCTGGAAACACCATATATTTT.

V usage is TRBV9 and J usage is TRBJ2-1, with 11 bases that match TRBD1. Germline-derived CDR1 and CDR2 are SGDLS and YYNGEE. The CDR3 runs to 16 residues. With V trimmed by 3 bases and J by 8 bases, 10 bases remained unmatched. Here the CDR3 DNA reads TGTGCCAGCAGCGGGAGGACAGGGGGCGCCCTGGATGAGCAGTTCTTC. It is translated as CASSGRTGGALDEQFF.

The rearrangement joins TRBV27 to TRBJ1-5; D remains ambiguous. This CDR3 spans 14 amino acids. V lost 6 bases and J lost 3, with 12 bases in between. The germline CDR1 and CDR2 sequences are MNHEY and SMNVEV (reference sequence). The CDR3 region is CASSLAGINQPQHF. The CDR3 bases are TGTGCCAGCAGCCTCGCGGGTATCAATCAGCCCCAGCATTTT.